One sample yielded the 29 T cell receptor beta chains listed below, sequenced in a study of T cells after yellow fever vaccination. TCRdb re-derived calls from the 5' RACE reads in MiXCR, one entry per CDR3 protein. The data show approximately 450,000 distinct CDR3 sequences, roughly a sixth seen once. Sequencing was performed on PBMCs, taken before the yellow fever booster vaccination. Source of these receptors: a man between 18 and 29 years old who received the YFV17D yellow fever vaccine.

This clonotype came up a few times. The chain combines TRBV2 with TRBJ2-1; 10 bases align to TRBD2. Germline CDR1 SNHLY, CDR2 FYNNEI. V trimming: 7 bases; J trimming: 9 bases; junction bases outside the gene matches: 12. The CDR3 is 15 residues long. The CDR3 is CASIPAGGPGSEQFF. The CDR3 bases are TGTGCCAGCATCCCAGCGGGGGGGCCCGGATCTGAGCAGTTCTTC.

This clonotype was detected only a few times. The chain links TRBV10-2 to TRBJ2-1; 9 nucleotides align to TRBD2. The CDR3 is 15 amino acids. V was pared by 3 bases and J by 6 bases, with 6 bases of the junction left unmatched. Germline assignment: CDR1 WSHSY and CDR2 SAAADI. This chain's CDR3 is CASSDLAGGLNEQFF. CDR3 bases: TGCGCCAGCAGTGACTTGGCGGGGGGGCTCAATGAGCAGTTCTTC.

In its sample, this clonotype was seen a few times. CDR3 in amino acids: CASSPLRGRLYEQYV. The CDR3, as DNA: TGTGCCAGCAGCCCCCTCAGGGGGCGGCTCTACGAGCAGTACGTC. J is TRBJ2-7 and V is TRBV7-9; the match to TRBD1 covers 8 bases. The V gene end was trimmed by 5 bases and the J gene end by 3 bases; junction bases not matched to a gene: 9. The CDR3 runs to 15 residues. Germline lookup yields CDR1 SEHNR and CDR2 FQNEAQ (reference sequence).

J is TRBJ1-4 and V is TRBV12-3 or TRBV12-4; 7 bases fit TRBD1. CDR3 length equals 15 residues. Losses at the gene ends were 5 bases for V and 10 bases for J; bases not matched to a gene: 13. The CDR3 coding sequence is TGTGCCAGCAGTCGCCAGGGGGTTGGTTCGCGAAAACTGTTTTTT. This gives the protein CASSRQGVGSRKLFF.

A few counts support this clonotype. The chain links TRBV29-1 to TRBJ2-3; D is unclear. Per germline, CDR1 SQVTM and CDR2 ANQGSEA. The CDR3 has 13 amino acids. V lost 7 bases and J 0 bases, leaving 11 bases between the germline ends. The CDR3 reads CSAKTGSTDTQYF. Here the CDR3 DNA reads TGCAGCGCCAAGACTGGGAGCACAGATACGCAGTATTTT.

The chain recombines TRBV4-2 with TRBJ2-3; 8 nucleotides agree with TRBD2. The V gene's germline CDR1 is LGHNA and CDR2 YNFKEQ. This CDR3 contains 17 residues. V was clipped by 0 bases and J by 6 bases; unmatched bases: 11. CDR3: CASSQEGNGGATDTQYF. The CDR3 DNA reads TGTGCCAGCAGCCAAGAAGGGAACGGGGGGGCCACTGATACGCAGTATTTT.

This clonotype has more than one count but fewer than ten. V gene TRBV12-3 or TRBV12-4 combines with J gene TRBJ2-2, with D hard to call. Deletions cut 6 bases from V and 2 bases from J, with 16 bases between. This CDR3 contains 16 residues. CDR3 region: CASRTLESTNTGELFF. The DNA of the CDR3 is TGTGCCAGCAGGACGTTAGAAAGCACAAACACCGGGGAGCTGTTTTTT.

This clonotype was seen a few times. The chain joins TRBV12-5 to TRBJ1-2, with TRBD1 identical over 8 bases. Germline loops: CDR1 LGHNT, CDR2 FRNRAP. V shed 5 bases and J 0 bases; nucleotides not matched to a gene: 8. This CDR3 comprises 16 residues. CDR3 in DNA: TGTGCTAGTGGTAAAGGACAGGGACAAGCTAACTATGGCTACACCTTC. Protein product: CASGKGQGQANYGYTF.

Only a few counts were recorded for this clonotype. J is TRBJ1-2 and V is TRBV18; TRBD1 matches 8 bases. CDR3 length equals 15 residues. Per the germline V gene, CDR1 is KGHSH and CDR2 is LQKENI. The junction had 7 bases not matched to a gene; V was cut back by 3 bases and J by 4 bases. CDR3 in amino acids: CASSPTGAYSYGYTF. Here the CDR3 DNA reads TGTGCCAGCTCACCGACAGGGGCCTATAGCTATGGCTACACCTTC.

The sample holds a few counts of this clonotype. V and J are TRBV5-1 and TRBJ2-1; the match to TRBD1 covers 7 bases. This CDR3 region has 14 residues. V shed 4 bases and J 5 bases; nucleotides not matched to a gene: 6. CDR1 is SGHRS, CDR2 YFSETQ, per germline. The CDR3 sequence: CASSQQDRDNEQFF. The CDR3 bases are TGCGCCAGCAGCCAACAAGACAGGGACAATGAGCAGTTCTTC.

This clonotype was counted between two and nine times. One end of the junction is discordant with germline, which a read error may explain. The chain employs TRBV6-2 or TRBV6-3 and TRBJ2-2, with D maybe TRBD2 (6 bases). Germline V gives CDR1 MNHEY, CDR2 SVGEGT. The CDR3 has 13 residues. CDR3 protein: CASSYWEAGELFF. Written as DNA, the CDR3 is TGTGCCAGCAGCTACTGGGAGGCCGGGGAGCTGTTTTTT.

The V and J genes are TRBV12-3 or TRBV12-4 and TRBJ2-1; 7 positions agree with TRBD2. The length of the CDR3 is 15 residues. Trimming removed 9 bases from V and 0 bases from J; junction bases left unmatched: 8. The CDR3 spells CASLSGDSSYNEQFF. The DNA for the CDR3 is TGTGCCAGTCTAAGCGGGGATAGCTCCTACAATGAGCAGTTCTTC.

The chain combines TRBV7-2 with TRBJ1-1; D gene unclear. V lost 2 bases, J lost 0 bases, and 13 bases lay in between. Germline assignment: CDR1 SGHTA and CDR2 FQGNSA. This CDR3 is built from 16 residues. The CDR3 DNA sequence: TGTGCCAGCAGCTTATATTGGGGTAGACTGAACACTGAAGCTTTCTTT. As protein: CASSLYWGRLNTEAFF.

The chain recombines TRBV20-1 with TRBJ1-2, with D unresolved. The V gene lost 4 bases and the J gene lost 0 bases, with 9 bases spanning the gap. The germline V gene encodes CDR1 DFQATT and CDR2 SNEGSKA (reference sequence). The CDR3 length is 13 residues. CDR3 region: CSANLRANYGYTF. CDR3 nucleotides: TGCAGTGCTAACCTCCGAGCTAACTATGGCTACACCTTC.

The V and J genes are TRBV4-1 and TRBJ2-5; 8 nucleotides align to TRBD2. V trimming: 3 bases; J trimming: 2 bases; junction bases outside the gene matches: 2. Germline CDR1 reads MGHRA; CDR2 reads YSYEKL. The CDR3 length is 14 residues. The CDR3 loop reads CASSQGLGQETQYF. Here the CDR3 DNA reads TGCGCCAGCAGCCAGGGACTAGGACAAGAGACCCAGTACTTC.

The CDR3 region is CASSIAAGGYNEQFF. The CDR3, as DNA: TGTGCCAGTAGTATAGCTGCGGGGGGTTACAATGAGCAGTTCTTC. The V call is TRBV19, the J call TRBJ2-1; 8 bases fit TRBD2. The trim removed 1 base at V and 4 bases at J, leaving 3 bases unmatched. This CDR3 region has 15 residues. Germline V lookup: CDR1 LNHDA, CDR2 SQIVND (reference sequence).

This clonotype was found a few times. CDR3 nucleotides: TGTGCCACCAGCAGTACTAAAGGGGACTACTATGGCTACACCTTC. It encodes CATSSTKGDYYGYTF. The chain links TRBV15 to TRBJ1-2; tentative D call: TRBD1 (5 bases). V lost 3 bases and J 3 bases, leaving 14 bases between the germline ends. This CDR3 comprises 15 residues. From germline, CDR1 is LNHNV and CDR2 YYDKDF (reference sequence).

This clonotype has more than one count but fewer than ten. V gene TRBV7-2 combines with J gene TRBJ2-7; D is ambiguous. V shed 5 bases and J shed 2 bases, with 10 bases lying between them. This CDR3 contains 13 residues. CDR1 is SGHTA and CDR2 is FQGNSA in the germline V gene. DNA for the CDR3: TGTGCCAGCAGCCTCGCGGCCCCCTACGAGCAGTACGTC. Protein sequence: CASSLAAPYEQYV.

The table lists this clonotype with a few counts. The chain recombines TRBV5-5 with TRBJ1-5, with D perhaps matching TRBD1 (6 bases). The V end was cut by 3 bases, the J end by 0 bases, with 19 bases between. Germline assignment: CDR1 SGHKS and CDR2 YYEKEE (reference sequence). This CDR3 has 18 amino acids. The CDR3 loop is CASSSKLTGSNSNQPQHF. CDR3 nucleotides: TGTGCCAGCAGCTCCAAACTAACAGGGAGTAATAGCAATCAGCCCCAGCATTTT.

The chain employs TRBV4-1 and TRBJ1-2; D perhaps matches TRBD1 (6 bases). Germline V gene sequence: CDR1 MGHRA, CDR2 YSYEKL. The CDR3 covers 14 residues. Trimming removed 3 bases from V and 5 bases from J, with 13 bases in between. The CDR3 region is CASSQGRGEYGYTF. The CDR3 nucleotides read TGCGCCAGCAGCCAGGGAAGGGGGGAGTATGGCTACACCTTC.

This clonotype occurred a few times. This chain uses TRBV6-5 with TRBJ1-1; D not resolved. Per the germline V gene, CDR1 is MNHEY and CDR2 is SVGAGI. V gave up 1 base and J gave up 1 base, with 4 bases separating them. The CDR3 contains 13 residues. The CDR3 sequence is CASSYLKNTEAFF. For the CDR3, the DNA is TGTGCCAGCAGTTACTTGAAGAACACTGAAGCTTTCTTT.

This clonotype was seen more than once but under ten times. The chain is built from TRBV6-5 and TRBJ1-5; 8 bases agree with TRBD1. The CDR3 runs 15 residues. Germline V gene lookup returns CDR1 MNHEY and CDR2 SVGAGI. V lost 7 bases, J lost 2 bases, and 7 bases stayed unmatched. The CDR3 is CASNPQGAGNQPQHF. CDR3 sequence (DNA): TGTGCCAGCAATCCCCAGGGGGCGGGCAATCAGCCCCAGCATTTT.

This clonotype was detected a few times. The gene calls are TRBV10-3 and TRBJ1-5; unclear D gene. Germline assignment: CDR1 ENHRY and CDR2 SYGVKD. The V end lost 3 bases, the J end lost 5 bases, and 14 bases lay between the germline ends. The CDR3 runs 15 residues. The CDR3 bases are TGTGCCATCAGTGACATGAAAAGTGGGGATCAGCCCCAGCATTTT. Translation: CAISDMKSGDQPQHF.

This clonotype was observed a few times. The rearrangement links TRBV7-3 to TRBJ2-2; D remains unclear. The germline gives CDR1 SGHTA, CDR2 FQGTGA. Trimming left V 3 bases short and J 6 bases short, with 5 bases between. The CDR3 extends over 12 amino acids. CDR3 sequence (DNA): TGTGCCAGCAGCTTTGTCGCCGGGGAGCTGTTTTTT. Protein: CASSFVAGELFF.

This clonotype was observed at least ten times. V gene TRBV5-6 combines with J gene TRBJ1-1; unclear D gene. The V gene's germline CDR1 is SGHDT and CDR2 YYEEEE. The ends were cut back, 5 bases at V and 3 bases at J, with 11 bases in the middle. This CDR3 region has 13 residues. The CDR3 DNA is TGTGCCAGCAGAGCGGACCGGTACACTGAAGCTTTCTTT. Amino acids: CASRADRYTEAFF.

This chain uses TRBV12-3 or TRBV12-4 with TRBJ2-2; D not resolved. This CDR3 spans 14 amino acids. V lost 6 bases, J lost 6 bases, and 14 bases lay in between. The CDR3 bases are TGTGCCAGCAGCCACCGCAACCGCCCCGGGGAGCTGTTTTTT. Translated, it gives CASSHRNRPGELFF.

The chain recombines TRBV27 with TRBJ2-2; 7 positions match TRBD1. Germline CDR1 MNHEY, CDR2 SMNVEV (reference sequence). With V trimmed by 6 bases and J by 4 bases, 5 bases remained unmatched. CDR3 length: 14 amino acids. Here the CDR3 DNA reads TGTGCCAGCAGCCGACAGGGAAGCACCGGGGAGCTGTTTTTT. It codes for CASSRQGSTGELFF.

The rearrangement joins TRBV7-9 to TRBJ1-2, with D perhaps TRBD1 (6 bases). V shed 7 bases and J shed 8 bases, with 23 bases lying between them. This CDR3 region has 15 residues. Germline CDR1 SEHNR, CDR2 FQNEAQ (reference sequence). The CDR3 bases are TGTGCCAGCAACGATCCCGTCGGGGGGCAGCCGGGCTACACCTTC. Translating it yields CASNDPVGGQPGYTF.

This clonotype has ten or more counts. The V call is TRBV12-3 or TRBV12-4, the J call TRBJ2-5, with TRBD2 matching over 7 bases. Unmatched junction bases numbered 11, after V lost 5 bases and J lost 5 bases. This CDR3 region has 15 residues. CDR3 region: CASSPFLTGGETQYF. CDR3 nucleotides: TGTGCCAGCAGTCCCTTCCTCACCGGGGGGGAGACCCAGTACTTC.